This T cell receptor (beta chain) was sequenced in a study of OX40 agonist ivuxolimab in advanced cancers. Study summary: Partial responses were achieved by three patients, of whom one had hepatocellular carcinoma and two had cutaneous melanoma.

The length of the CDR3 is 14 residues. Trimming removed 4 bases at V and 6 bases at J, with 13 bases between. The germline V gene encodes CDR1 SGHRS and CDR2 YFSETQ. The protocol was immunoSEQ multiplex PCR, while the TCRdb copy is restricted to in-frame clones and leaves out a portion. The sample consists of around 83,000 clones, about 91% of them appearing once. V usage is TRBV5-1 and J usage is TRBJ2-2, with D possibly being TRBD1 (6 bases). The sample here was CD4+ or CD8+ T cells sorted from blood, taken in a trial of the OX40 agonist ivuxolimab. This TCR was recovered from an adult with an advanced solid tumor such as melanoma, head and neck, liver or kidney cancer. Here the CDR3 DNA reads TGCGCCAGCAGCACTTGGGACATCGCCGGGGAGCTGTTTTTT. This gives the protein CASSTWDIAGELFF.